The 21 T cell receptor beta chains below were found in one sample sequenced in a study of glioma-infiltrating T cells after dendritic cell vaccination. Using immunoSEQ multiplex PCR, the repertoire was profiled, and TCRdb retains in-frame clones only, with some absent. The sample carries fewer than 45,000 clones, around four fifths recorded once. The sample here was blood, taken before dendritic cell vaccination. These receptors all stem from a human donor with glioblastoma.

The genes are TRBV5-1 and TRBJ2-5; 8 bases match TRBD1. Per germline, CDR1 SGHRS and CDR2 YFSETQ. V shed 0 bases and J 1 base; nucleotides not matched to a gene: 8. The CDR3 contains 17 residues. As DNA, the CDR3 is TGCGCCAGCAGCTTGGGTCCCGGACAGGGAGGCCAAGAGACCCAGTACTTC. Its translation is CASSLGPGQGGQETQYF.

The chain carries TRBV5-6 and TRBJ2-7, with D maybe TRBD2 (6 bases). The CDR3 runs 15 residues. V was trimmed by 3 bases and J by 7 bases, leaving 20 bases between them. Per germline, CDR1 SGHDT and CDR2 YYEEEE. The CDR3 sequence is CASSSPHRGGPEQYF. CDR3 nucleotide sequence: TGTGCCAGCAGCTCCCCCCATCGTGGAGGGCCTGAGCAGTACTTC.

This rearrangement joins TRBV30 to TRBJ2-5, with D perhaps TRBD1 (6 bases). Trimming pared 0 bases from V and 5 bases from J, leaving 10 bases between. The CDR3 loop spans 13 amino acids. Germline V CDR1 and CDR2: GTSNPN, SVGIG (reference sequence). The chain's CDR3 is CAWSVTGTETQYF. The DNA of the CDR3 is TGTGCCTGGAGTGTCACAGGGACGGAGACCCAGTACTTC.

The CDR3 sequence: CASSHWGWTGREKETQYF. CDR3 bases: TGTGCCAGTAGTCATTGGGGGTGGACAGGGAGAGAAAAAGAGACCCAGTACTTC. This chain joins TRBV19 and TRBJ2-5, with 8 bases fitting TRBD1. Germline CDR1 is LNHDA and CDR2 is SQIVND (reference sequence). CDR3 size: 18 residues. With V trimmed by 5 bases and J by 3 bases, 17 bases remained unmatched.

The chain combines TRBV7-2 with TRBJ1-2; D is unresolved. The ends were cut back, 3 bases at V and 4 bases at J, with 9 bases in the middle. The CDR3 spans 13 residues. Germline V gene lookup returns CDR1 SGHTA and CDR2 FQGNSA. The CDR3 sequence: CASSLNGPYGYTF. CDR3 nucleotide sequence: TGTGCCAGCAGCTTGAACGGTCCCTATGGCTACACCTTC.

The chain joins TRBV9 to TRBJ1-2; tentatively, D is TRBD1 (6 bases). CDR3 length equals 16 residues. Per germline, CDR1 SGDLS and CDR2 YYNGEE. V was pared by 3 bases and J by 3 bases, with 18 bases between. CDR3 sequence (DNA): TGTGCCAGCAGCGGCCCGGGGGGGCTGGTATACTATGGCTACACCTTC. It translates to CASSGPGGLVYYGYTF.

This clone was seen a single time. The J gene is TRBJ2-2, the V gene TRBV15, with TRBD2 matching over 9 bases. The CDR3 is 15 amino acids. Germline V gene data show CDR1 as LNHNV and CDR2 as YYDKDF (reference sequence). The ends lost 2 bases at V and 4 bases at J; junction bases unmatched: 2. As DNA, the CDR3 is TGTGCCACCAGCAGAATAGCGGGGGCCACCGGGGAGCTGTTTTTT. It yields the protein CATSRIAGATGELFF.

CDR3 in DNA: TGTGCCAGCACATTAGTGGCAGGAAACACTGAAGCTTTCTTT. Translated: CASTLVAGNTEAFF. The genes are TRBV6-4 and TRBJ1-1; no reliable D call. V lost 7 bases to trimming and J lost 2 bases, with 14 bases between them. The CDR3 covers 14 residues. CDR1 is MRHNA, CDR2 SNTAGT, per germline.

The CDR3 nucleotides read TGTGCCAGCAGGCCCGGGACAGCTTACTACGAGCAGTACTTC. Encoded protein: CASRPGTAYYEQYF. The chain links TRBV27 to TRBJ2-7; 7 bases match TRBD1. Germline assignment: CDR1 MNHEY and CDR2 SMNVEV (reference sequence). The CDR3 has 14 residues. J gave up 3 bases and V 6 bases, and 8 bases lay outside the gene matches.

This chain uses TRBV11-2 with TRBJ1-5; 9 nucleotides align to TRBD1. Germline values: CDR1 SGHAT, CDR2 FQNNGV. The CDR3 sequence is 15 residues long. J gave up 4 bases and V 5 bases, and 6 bases lay outside the gene matches. CDR3 amino acids: CASSRGGTGNQPQHF. CDR3 in DNA: TGTGCCAGCAGCCGAGGTGGGACAGGGAATCAGCCCCAGCATTTT. Drawing the rest from reference TRBV11-2 and TRBJ1-5, the complete variable domain is EAGVAQSPRYKIIEKRQSVAFWCNPISGHATLYWYQQILGQGPKLLIQFQNNGVVDDSQLPKDRFSAERLKGVDSTLKIQPAKLEDSAVYLCASSRGGTGNQPQHFGDGTRLSIL.

This chain uses TRBV6-4 with TRBJ2-3; D is unclear. This CDR3 has 14 amino acids. Germline CDR1 is MRHNA and CDR2 is SNTAGT. Trimming removed 7 bases from V and 0 bases from J, with 11 bases in between. CDR3 bases: TGTGCCAGCACCATGGCTAGGAGCACAGATACGCAGTATTTT. Protein product: CASTMARSTDTQYF.

This clone was seen ten or more times. The V gene is TRBV14, the J gene TRBJ2-7, with unresolved D. CDR3 length: 14 amino acids. Trimming removed 4 bases at V and 0 bases at J, with 10 bases between. Germline values: CDR1 SGHDN, CDR2 FVKESK. The CDR3 nucleotides are TGTGCCAGCAGCCGAAAGGAGTTCTCCTACGAGCAGTACTTC. It codes for CASSRKEFSYEQYF. The full variable domain, its missing parts supplied by reference TRBV14 and TRBJ2-7, is EAGVTQFPSHSVIEKGQTVTLRCDPISGHDNLYWYRRVMGKEIKFLLHFVKESKQDESGMPNNRFLAERTGGTYSTLKVQPAELEDSGVYFCASSRKEFSYEQYFGPGTRLTVT.

This chain joins TRBV7-9 and TRBJ1-1; D is undetermined. This CDR3 comprises 13 residues. The germline V gene encodes CDR1 SEHNR and CDR2 FQNEAQ (reference sequence). The V end was cut by 2 bases, the J end by 4 bases, with 8 bases between. The CDR3 nucleotides are TGTGCCAGCAGCTTATACGCAGGCACTGAAGCTTTCTTT. Its translation: CASSLYAGTEAFF.

The count of this clone is one. The gene calls are TRBV11-3 and TRBJ1-4; 7 nucleotides align to TRBD1. This CDR3 spans 16 amino acids. CDR1 SGHNT and CDR2 YENEEA come from the germline V gene. Trimming at V came to 6 bases and at J to 6 bases, leaving 13 bases not matched to a gene. CDR3 sequence (DNA): TGTGCCAGCAGGTCAGGGGGTGGGTGGGTTGATGAAAAACTGTTTTTT. Translating gives CASRSGGGWVDEKLFF.

This clone appeared a few times. V usage is TRBV10-2 and J usage is TRBJ1-6, with 10 bases matching TRBD1. After removal of 3 bases from V and 6 bases from J, the junction contained 5 bases not matched to a gene. Germline V gene sequence: CDR1 WSHSY, CDR2 SAAADI. This CDR3 contains 16 residues. Here the CDR3 DNA reads TGCGCCAGCAGTGACCTTGGGGACAGGGGTAATTCACCCCTCCACTTT. Its translation: CASSDLGDRGNSPLHF.

CDR3 region: CASSQGGRGGYEQYF. CDR3 nucleotides: TGCGCCAGCAGCCAAGGTGGACGGGGGGGCTACGAGCAGTACTTC. The chain has TRBV4-3 and TRBJ2-7; 8 nucleotides agree with TRBD2. Germline V gene sequence: CDR1 LGHNA, CDR2 YSLEER. The J segment lost 3 bases and the V segment lost 1 base, leaving 5 bases of the junction unmatched. The CDR3 extends over 15 amino acids.

The CDR3 spells CASSPISTGVNTEAFF. The CDR3 DNA reads TGTGCCAGCAGCCCAATTTCGACAGGGGTGAACACTGAAGCTTTCTTT. The V gene is TRBV4-2, the J gene TRBJ1-1; 8 bases map to TRBD1. J gave up 0 bases and V 4 bases, and 7 bases lay outside the gene matches. Germline CDR1 reads LGHNA; CDR2 reads YNFKEQ. CDR3 length: 16 amino acids.

The chain has TRBV11-2 and TRBJ1-5; D not certain. The V end was cut by 5 bases, the J end by 5 bases, with 10 bases between. Per germline, CDR1 SGHAT and CDR2 FQNNGV. This CDR3 is built from 13 residues. Written as DNA, the CDR3 is TGTGCCAGCAGCCCCAACTCCGATCAGCCCCAGCATTTT. Protein sequence: CASSPNSDQPQHF. Full variable domain (rest looked up from reference TRBV11-2 and TRBJ1-5): EAGVAQSPRYKIIEKRQSVAFWCNPISGHATLYWYQQILGQGPKLLIQFQNNGVVDDSQLPKDRFSAERLKGVDSTLKIQPAKLEDSAVYLCASSPNSDQPQHFGDGTRLSIL.

V and J are TRBV27 and TRBJ2-1, with 9 positions matching TRBD2. CDR3 length: 14 amino acids. The ends lost 2 bases at V and 4 bases at J; junction bases unmatched: 0. Germline CDR1 and CDR2: MNHEY and SMNVEV (reference sequence). CDR3 amino acids: CASSLLAGYNEQFF. The CDR3 DNA reads as TGTGCCAGCAGTTTACTAGCGGGGTACAATGAGCAGTTCTTC.

The gene calls are TRBV7-2 and TRBJ2-5; D ambiguous. The V end was cut by 5 bases, the J end by 4 bases, with 11 bases between. The germline V gene has CDR1 SGHTA and CDR2 FQGNSA. The CDR3 covers 13 residues. The DNA of the CDR3 is TGTGCCAGCAGCCGAGGCAATGTAGAGACCCAGTACTTC. Translation: CASSRGNVETQYF. Full variable domain (outside the CDR3, taken from reference TRBV7-2 and TRBJ2-5): GAGVSQSPSNKVTEKGKDVELRCDPISGHTALYWYRQSLGQGLEFLIYFQGNSAPDKSGLPSDRFSAERTGGSVSTLTIQRTQQEDSAVYLCASSRGNVETQYFGPGTRLLVL.

This sequence joins TRBV18 and TRBJ1-2, with D uncertain. The germline V gene encodes CDR1 KGHSH and CDR2 LQKENI. The CDR3 spans 14 residues. Trimming stripped 0 bases from V and 4 bases from J, with 9 bases between. The CDR3: CASSPPTQGYGYTF. In DNA, the CDR3 is TGTGCCAGCTCACCACCGACACAAGGCTATGGCTACACCTTC.